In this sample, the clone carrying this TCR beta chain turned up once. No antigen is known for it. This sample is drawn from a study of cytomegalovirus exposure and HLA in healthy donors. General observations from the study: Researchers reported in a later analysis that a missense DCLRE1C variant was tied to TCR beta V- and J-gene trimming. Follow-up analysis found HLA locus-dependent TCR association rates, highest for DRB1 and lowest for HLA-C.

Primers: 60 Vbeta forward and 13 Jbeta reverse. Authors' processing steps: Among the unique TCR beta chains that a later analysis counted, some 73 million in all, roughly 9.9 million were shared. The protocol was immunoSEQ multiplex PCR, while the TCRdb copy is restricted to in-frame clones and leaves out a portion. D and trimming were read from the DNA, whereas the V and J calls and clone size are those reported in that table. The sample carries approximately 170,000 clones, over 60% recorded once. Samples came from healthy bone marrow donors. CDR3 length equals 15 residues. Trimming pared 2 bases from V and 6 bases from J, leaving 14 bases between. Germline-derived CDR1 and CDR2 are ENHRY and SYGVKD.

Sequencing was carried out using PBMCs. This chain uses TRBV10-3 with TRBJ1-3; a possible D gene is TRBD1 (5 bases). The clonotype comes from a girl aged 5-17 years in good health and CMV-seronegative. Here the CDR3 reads CAISEGQGFENTIYF. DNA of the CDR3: TGTGCCATCAGTGAGGGTCAGGGTTTCGAAAACACCATATATTTT.